This TCR beta chain is drawn from a study of a mutant IDH1 vaccine in newly diagnosed glioma. Clones were sequenced by immunoSEQ multiplex PCR, and TCRdb holds only the in-frame ones, with some missing. The repertoire holds about 30,000 clones, with roughly 80% as singletons. The V and J ends lost 0 bases and 0 bases respectively, with 18 bases between them. This CDR3 comprises 20 residues. CDR1 and CDR2 from the germline V gene are LGHNA and YSLEER. Stated time point: baseline, week 1 (first vaccination visit). The treatment was: pre-vaccination baseline after standard-of-care therapy. The donors' diagnosis was new WHO grade 3 or 4 astrocytoma that was IDH1-mutant and ATRX-lost.

The material was PBMCs, obtained from a glioma patient treated with radiotherapy, temozolomide or both. The chain carries TRBV4-3 and TRBJ2-6; tentatively, D is TRBD1 (5 bases). The clonotype originates from a man aged 25-40 years with glioma. CDR3 sequence (DNA): TGCGCCAGCAGCCAAGAGAGTCTCCGTGGGGCTCACTCTGGGGCCAACGTCCTGACTTTC. This codes for CASSQESLRGAHSGANVLTF.